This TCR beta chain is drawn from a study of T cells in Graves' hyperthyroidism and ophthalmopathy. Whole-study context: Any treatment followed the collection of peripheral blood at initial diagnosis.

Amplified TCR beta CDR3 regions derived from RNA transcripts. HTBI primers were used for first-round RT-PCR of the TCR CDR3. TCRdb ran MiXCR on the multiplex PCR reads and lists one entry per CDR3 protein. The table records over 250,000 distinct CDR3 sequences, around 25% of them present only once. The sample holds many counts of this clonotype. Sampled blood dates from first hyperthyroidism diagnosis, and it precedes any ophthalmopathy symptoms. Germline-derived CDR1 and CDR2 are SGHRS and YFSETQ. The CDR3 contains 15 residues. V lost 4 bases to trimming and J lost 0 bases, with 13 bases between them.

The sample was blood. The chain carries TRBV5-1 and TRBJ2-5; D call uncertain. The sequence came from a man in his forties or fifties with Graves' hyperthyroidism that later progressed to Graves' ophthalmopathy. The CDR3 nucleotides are TGCGCCAGCAGCCCAGGACGTATTCACCAAGAGACCCAGTACTTC. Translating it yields CASSPGRIHQETQYF.